The 31 T cell receptor beta chains below were found in one sample sequenced in a study of T-cell reconstitution after alpha-beta-depleted transplantation in children. TCRbeta library construction was performed incorporating unique molecular identifiers. In TCRdb, the PCR reads were re-called with MiXCR into one record per CDR3 protein. The sample has about 400,000 distinct CDR3 sequences, about a fifth seen once; the top ten hold about 3.8%. Sequenced here: PBMCs from the stem cell graft donor, sampled from the stem cell graft. These receptors originate from a human donor who donated a stem cell graft to a child with acute myeloid leukemia.

This clonotype was found many times. The CDR3 sequence is CASRPDRSSGNTIYF. The CDR3 DNA is TGTGCCAGCAGACCGGACAGGAGCTCTGGAAACACCATATATTTT. The chain links TRBV6-1 to TRBJ1-3; 7 bases match TRBD1. Germline V lookup: CDR1 MNHNS, CDR2 SASEGT. V shed 6 bases and J 0 bases; nucleotides not matched to a gene: 5. This CDR3 contains 15 residues.

This clonotype turned up a few times. The chain has TRBV20-1 and TRBJ2-3; 7 nucleotides line up with TRBD2. This CDR3 is built from 13 residues. Trimming cost V 7 bases and J 2 bases; bases outside gene matches: 6. Germline V gene lookup returns CDR1 DFQATT and CDR2 SNEGSKA (reference sequence). The CDR3 loop reads CSVEAGNTDTQYF. CDR3 coding DNA: TGCAGTGTGGAAGCGGGAAACACAGATACGCAGTATTTT.

This clonotype was observed many times. The chain combines TRBV12-3 or TRBV12-4 with TRBJ2-2; D gene unclear. V dropped 2 bases and J dropped 6 bases, with 7 bases sitting between them. The CDR3 totals 13 residues. CDR3 sequence (DNA): TGTGCCAGCAGTTTATGGGTTGCCGGGGAGCTGTTTTTT. Translated: CASSLWVAGELFF.

This clonotype was counted once. The V call is TRBV12-3 or TRBV12-4, the J call TRBJ2-7; D unclear. V gave up 4 bases and J gave up 2 bases, with 12 bases separating them. This CDR3 is 14 amino acids long. CDR3 residues: CASSYTASTYEQYF. DNA of the CDR3: TGTGCCAGCAGTTATACAGCATCTACCTACGAGCAGTACTTC.

This clonotype has just a few counts. The chain employs TRBV6-1 and TRBJ2-7, with 10 positions matching TRBD1. There are 15 residues in the CDR3. V was pared by 2 bases and J by 4 bases, with 5 bases of the junction left unmatched. CDR1 is MNHNS, CDR2 SASEGT, per germline. The CDR3 DNA reads as TGTGCCAGCAGTGAACTGGGGACAGGGGTATACGAGCAGTACTTC. Translation: CASSELGTGVYEQYF.

A few counts support this clonotype. V is TRBV5-1 and J is TRBJ2-6, with 8 nucleotides matching TRBD1. V gave up 5 bases and J gave up 4 bases; unmatched junction bases: 8. Germline lookup yields CDR1 SGHRS and CDR2 YFSETQ. The CDR3 sequence is 16 residues long. CDR3 nucleotide sequence: TGCGCCAGCAGGGCAGGGGGCTTTACGGGGGCCAACGTCCTGACTTTC. Encoded protein: CASRAGGFTGANVLTF.

This clonotype was recorded at least ten times. The rearrangement uses TRBV20-1 and TRBJ2-5; a possible D gene is TRBD2 (5 bases). This CDR3 has 12 amino acids. V lost 4 bases to trimming and J lost 5 bases, with 11 bases between them. Germline V gene lookup returns CDR1 DFQATT and CDR2 SNEGSKA (reference sequence). The CDR3 coding sequence is TGCAGTGCTATTCGGGAATCGGAGACCCAGTACTTC. It is translated as CSAIRESETQYF.

This clonotype showed up just a few times. The V gene is TRBV6-6, the J gene TRBJ2-1; D call uncertain. This CDR3 has 11 amino acids. V was pared by 4 bases and J by 10 bases, with 8 bases between. Germline loops: CDR1 MNHNY, CDR2 SVGAGI (reference sequence). The CDR3, as DNA: TGTGCCAGCAGTTTATATTGGGAGCAGTTCTTC. Translated, it gives CASSLYWEQFF.

The chain is built from TRBV27 and TRBJ2-1; a possible D gene is TRBD1 (5 bases). Trimming shortened V by 5 bases and J by 7 bases, and 18 bases separated the two germline ends. CDR3 length: 15 residues. CDR1 and CDR2 (germline): MNHEY, SMNVEV (reference sequence). CDR3 DNA: TGTGCCAGCAGTCCGCACAGGACGAACGGGAATGAGCAGTTCTTC. Translating gives CASSPHRTNGNEQFF.

This clonotype occurred a few times. The DNA of the CDR3 is TGCGCCAGCAGCCTAAGCAGGGTTGCAGATACGCAGTATTTT. It codes for CASSLSRVADTQYF. This chain connects TRBV4-3 to TRBJ2-3, with D possibly being TRBD1 (5 bases). The germline V and J ends were trimmed by 4 bases and 4 bases, with 12 bases remaining between them. CDR3 length: 14 residues. Germline CDR1 is LGHNA and CDR2 is YSLEER.

V gene TRBV5-1 combines with J gene TRBJ2-5; D is uncertain. CDR1 SGHRS and CDR2 YFSETQ come from the germline V gene. This CDR3 contains 13 residues. With 3 bases removed from V and 2 bases from J, the gap between germline ends came to 8 bases. Here the CDR3 DNA reads TGCGCCAGCAGCTCGGCCCCTCAAGAGACCCAGTACTTC. Its translation is CASSSAPQETQYF. The full variable domain, its missing parts supplied by reference TRBV5-1 and TRBJ2-5, is KAGVTQTPRYLIKTRGQQVTLSCSPISGHRSVSWYQQTPGQGLQFLFEYFSETQRNKGNFPGRFSGRQFSNSRSEMNVSTLELGDSALYLCASSSAPQETQYFGPGTRLLVL.

This clonotype occurred a few times. The chain employs TRBV20-1 and TRBJ2-7; 10 bases align to TRBD2. After removal of 4 bases from V and 0 bases from J, the junction contained 6 bases not matched to a gene. The CDR3 is 15 amino acids. Germline values: CDR1 DFQATT, CDR2 SNEGSKA (reference sequence). The CDR3 sequence is CSAISTSGYSYEQYF. The CDR3 DNA reads TGCAGTGCTATTTCGACTAGCGGGTACTCCTACGAGCAGTACTTC.

This chain links TRBV4-3 with TRBJ2-2; D gene ambiguous. Germline assignment: CDR1 LGHNA and CDR2 YSLEER. V was cut by 3 bases and J by 0 bases, with 11 bases left in between. The CDR3 spans 16 residues. The CDR3 sequence: CASSHPRVSNTGELFF. The DNA for the CDR3 is TGCGCCAGCAGCCACCCAAGAGTTTCGAACACCGGGGAGCTGTTTTTT.

This clonotype was counted a few times. The chain links TRBV5-1 to TRBJ2-2, with a weak D call TRBD2 (6 bases). V lost 3 bases and J lost 5, with 17 bases in between. The CDR3 has 16 amino acids. Germline values: CDR1 SGHRS, CDR2 YFSETQ. In DNA, the CDR3 is TGCGCCAGCAGCTCTCAAGGGCCTGCGGGAACCGGGGAGCTGTTTTTT. This translates into CASSSQGPAGTGELFF.

This clonotype came up a few times. CDR3 in DNA: TGTGCCAGCAGCCTGCCTAGCGGAGGGGGAGAGACCCAGTACTTC. It translates to CASSLPSGGGETQYF. The V gene is TRBV12-3 or TRBV12-4, the J gene TRBJ2-5; TRBD2 might be the D (7 bases). The V end was cut by 6 bases, the J end by 4 bases, with 18 bases between. CDR3 length equals 15 residues.

This sequence joins TRBV5-1 and TRBJ2-5, with TRBD1 matching over 7 bases. The CDR3 loop spans 16 amino acids. V lost 3 bases, J lost 5 bases, and 13 bases stayed unmatched. Looked up from germline, CDR1 is SGHRS and CDR2 is YFSETQ. The CDR3 DNA follows: TGCGCCAGCAGCTCCGTTCCCCCGGGACAGAGGGAGACCCAGTACTTC. This translates into CASSSVPPGQRETQYF.

The rearrangement links TRBV7-3 to TRBJ2-1; 10 bases are a match to TRBD1. The trim removed 5 bases at V and 2 bases at J, leaving 9 bases unmatched. Germline V gene data show CDR1 as SGHTA and CDR2 as FQGTGA. This CDR3 has 17 amino acids. CDR3 protein: CASSPKGDRGPYNEQFF. In nucleotides, the CDR3 is TGTGCCAGCAGCCCCAAGGGGGACAGGGGTCCCTACAATGAGCAGTTCTTC.

This clonotype has just a few counts. The rearrangement links TRBV9 to TRBJ2-7, with 9 bases matching TRBD1. Germline CDR1 is SGDLS and CDR2 is YYNGEE. Losses at the gene ends were 0 bases for V and 5 bases for J; bases not matched to a gene: 9. The CDR3 sequence is 16 residues long. The chain's CDR3 is CASSVGPGQGGDEQYF. CDR3 coding DNA: TGTGCCAGCAGCGTAGGGCCGGGACAGGGAGGGGACGAGCAGTACTTC.

The chain combines TRBV27 with TRBJ2-1; 12 bases line up with TRBD2. This CDR3 comprises 15 residues. Trimming at V came to 6 bases and at J to 3 bases, leaving 3 bases not matched to a gene. The germline CDR1 and CDR2 sequences are MNHEY and SMNVEV (reference sequence). The CDR3 region is CASRRLAGVYNEQFF. The CDR3 DNA sequence: TGTGCCAGCAGAAGACTAGCGGGAGTCTACAATGAGCAGTTCTTC.

At least ten counts were recorded for this clonotype. The chain recombines TRBV25-1 with TRBJ2-1, with 7 bases identical to TRBD2. The CDR3 is 15 amino acids. From germline, CDR1 is MGHDK and CDR2 SYGVNS. Trimming cost V 6 bases and J 0 bases; bases outside gene matches: 5. The CDR3 nucleotides are TGTGCCAGCAGCACTAGCGCCAACTCCTACAATGAGCAGTTCTTC. Its protein is CASSTSANSYNEQFF. Full variable domain (outside the CDR3, taken from reference TRBV25-1 and TRBJ2-1): EADIYQTPRYLVIGTGKKITLECSQTMGHDKMYWYQQDPGMELHLIHYSYGVNSTEKGDLSSESTVSRIRTEHFPLTLESARPSHTSQYLCASSTSANSYNEQFFGPGTRLTVL.

This chain joins TRBV27 and TRBJ2-1, with 8 bases lining up with TRBD1. The CDR3 contains 14 residues. The V and J ends lost 7 bases and 6 bases, in that order; junction bases with no gene match: 8. CDR1 is MNHEY and CDR2 is SMNVEV in the germline V gene (reference sequence). The CDR3 here is CASIQGQGVNEQFF. The CDR3 region has the DNA TGTGCCAGCATCCAAGGACAGGGCGTCAATGAGCAGTTCTTC.

The sample holds many counts of this clonotype. The V gene is TRBV27, the J gene TRBJ2-2; D may be TRBD2 (6 bases). The CDR3 covers 16 residues. From germline, CDR1 is MNHEY and CDR2 SMNVEV (reference sequence). V lost 3 bases, J lost 1 base, and 12 bases lay in between. CDR3 in DNA: TGTGCCAGCAGTTTTCAGGGTAGCGGGAACACCGGGGAGCTGTTTTTT. This translates into CASSFQGSGNTGELFF.

This clonotype was seen repeatedly, ten times or more. The chain is built from TRBV12-3 or TRBV12-4 and TRBJ1-1; D remains unclear. CDR3 length: 15 amino acids. V lost 2 bases and J lost 1, with 11 bases in between. CDR3 sequence (DNA): TGTGCCAGCAGTTTACGAGGCAGACCGAACACTGAAGCTTTCTTT. It yields the protein CASSLRGRPNTEAFF.

The table lists this clonotype with many counts. The chain combines TRBV29-1 with TRBJ2-7, with D perhaps matching TRBD1 (5 bases). This CDR3 has 12 residues. V was cut by 6 bases and J by 3 bases, with 12 bases left in between. Per the germline V gene, CDR1 is SQVTM and CDR2 is ANQGSEA. The CDR3 protein is CSVHTGNYEQYF. The CDR3 nucleotides read TGCAGCGTCCATACAGGCAACTACGAGCAGTACTTC.

This clonotype was detected only a few times. V is TRBV29-1 and J is TRBJ2-1, with a possible D match to TRBD2 (7 bases). The germline V gene encodes CDR1 SQVTM and CDR2 ANQGSEA. The CDR3 is 16 amino acids. V gave up 2 bases and J gave up 5 bases, with 19 bases separating them. CDR3 in DNA: TGCAGCGTTGAACCGGTCAGGGGAGGGCCAAACAATGAGCAGTTCTTC. This codes for CSVEPVRGGPNNEQFF.

V usage is TRBV12-3 or TRBV12-4 and J usage is TRBJ2-6; D call uncertain. V was cut by 7 bases and J by 0 bases, with 4 bases left in between. The CDR3 covers 13 residues. Written as DNA, the CDR3 is TGTGCCAGCACGGGCTCTGGGGCCAACGTCCTGACTTTC. It specifies CASTGSGANVLTF.

This clonotype was recorded once. The V call is TRBV18, the J call TRBJ2-1; the D is unclear. The CDR3 totals 15 residues. Trimming left V 3 bases short and J 7 bases short, with 16 bases between. The V gene's germline CDR1 is KGHSH and CDR2 LQKENI. The CDR3 protein is CASSPNSVISNEQFF. CDR3 bases: TGTGCCAGCTCACCGAACAGCGTCATTTCGAATGAGCAGTTCTTC. Full variable domain (missing parts from reference TRBV18 and TRBJ2-1): NAGVMQNPRHLVRRRGQEARLRCSPMKGHSHVYWYRQLPEEGLKFMVYLQKENIIDESGMPKERFSAEFPKEGPSILRIQQVVRGDSAAYFCASSPNSVISNEQFFGPGTRLTVL.

The chain carries TRBV4-3 and TRBJ2-1; no clear D gene. V lost 2 bases and J lost 10, with 9 bases in between. CDR3 length: 12 amino acids. CDR1 LGHNA and CDR2 YSLEER come from the germline V gene. The CDR3 nucleotides are TGCGCCAGCAGCCAACGCTTGGGAGAGCAGTTCTTC. Translation gives CASSQRLGEQFF.

Concerning this clonotype itself: Since no conserved phenylalanine or tryptophan closes the CDR3, a read error is the likely cause. Because the CDR3's place on the DNA is in doubt, the DNA is left out and the CDR3 is given as listed by TCRdb. V usage is TRBV12-3 or TRBV12-4 and J usage is TRBJ1-2; the D segment call TRBD1 is taken from the table without a DNA check. The CDR3 spans 8 amino acids, including both terminal residues. CDR3 amino acids: CASSPMGL.

V and J are TRBV12-3 or TRBV12-4 and TRBJ2-1; a weak D match, TRBD1 (6 bases). This CDR3 comprises 16 residues. Trimming stripped 6 bases from V and 0 bases from J, with 15 bases between. The CDR3 DNA reads TGTGCCAGCAGACCCTCGGACAGAGGCTCCTACAATGAGCAGTTCTTC. As protein: CASRPSDRGSYNEQFF.

This sequence joins TRBV15 and TRBJ1-5, with D unclear. The CDR3 loop spans 13 amino acids. Germline lookup yields CDR1 LNHNV and CDR2 YYDKDF (reference sequence). Trimming removed 3 bases from V and 9 bases from J, with 12 bases in between. Written as DNA, the CDR3 is TGTGCCACCAGCAGTTATGGTCCCGGGCCCCAGCATTTT. Amino acid sequence: CATSSYGPGPQHF.